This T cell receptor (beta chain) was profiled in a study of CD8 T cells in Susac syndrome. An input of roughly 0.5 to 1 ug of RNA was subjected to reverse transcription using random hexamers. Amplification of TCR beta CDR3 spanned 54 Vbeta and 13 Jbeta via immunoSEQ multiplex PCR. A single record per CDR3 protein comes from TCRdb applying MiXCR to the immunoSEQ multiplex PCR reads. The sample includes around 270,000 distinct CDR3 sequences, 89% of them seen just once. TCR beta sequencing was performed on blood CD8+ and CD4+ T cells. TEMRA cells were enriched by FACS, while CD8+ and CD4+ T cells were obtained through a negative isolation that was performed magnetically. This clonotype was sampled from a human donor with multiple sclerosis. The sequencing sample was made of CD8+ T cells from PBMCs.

CDR3 amino acids: CASSLVAEHYNEQFF. CDR3 DNA sequence: TGTGCCAGCAGCTTAGTCGCTGAACACTACAATGAGCAGTTCTTC. The J gene is TRBJ2-1, the V gene TRBV7-2; no definite D call. Germline V gives CDR1 SGHTA, CDR2 FQGNSA. Trimming stripped 1 base from V and 3 bases from J, with 10 bases between. The CDR3 is 15 residues long. Combining the CDR3 with reference TRBV7-2 and TRBJ2-1 gives the whole variable domain GAGVSQSPSNKVTEKGKDVELRCDPISGHTALYWYRQSLGQGLEFLIYFQGNSAPDKSGLPSDRFSAERTGGSVSTLTIQRTQQEDSAVYLCASSLVAEHYNEQFFGPGTRLTVL.